Listed below are T cell receptor beta chains from one sample, sequenced in a study of CD8 T cells in ankylosing spondylitis. MiXCR, run by TCRdb on the 5' RACE reads, gives a single entry per CDR3 protein. The sample includes under 200,000 distinct CDR3 sequences, 9.8% of them seen just once. Sequenced material: blood, either unsorted or a sorted T cell fraction (not recorded which). The receptors derive from a female donor with ankylosing spondylitis or in good health (not recorded which). The CDR3 runs from the conserved cysteine through the conserved F or W. The D gene is left open where the match is weak. Where a row states a size, it is once, few, many or the class of an expanded clone; other rows omit it.

J	size	D	V	DNA	CDR3
TRBJ2-7	.	TRBD2	TRBV6-6	TGTGCCAGCAGTTACCCGGGGGGATACGAGCAGTACTTC	CASSYPGGYEQYF
TRBJ2-5	.	.	TRBV7-2	TGTGCCAGCAGCGCCCCTACAGGGCAAGAGACCCAGTACTTC	CASSAPTGQETQYF
TRBJ2-2	.	TRBD2	TRBV4-3	TGCGCCAGCAGCCAAGACGCGGGAGGGCCTAGCACCGGGGAGCTGTTTTTT	CASSQDAGGPSTGELFF
TRBJ2-7	few	.	TRBV15	TGTGCCACCAGCAGGGAATACACGCTCCGGGTGTACTTC	CATSREYTLRVYF
TRBJ2-1	few	TRBD2	TRBV5-4	TGTGCCAGCAGCTTTATCTTAGCGGGAGTCAATGAGCAGTTCTTC	CASSFILAGVNEQFF
TRBJ1-5	.	.	TRBV2	TGTGCCAGCAGTGATCGACAGTATAGCAATCAGCCCCAGCATTTT	CASSDRQYSNQPQHF
TRBJ1-6	few	.	TRBV7-9	TGTGCCAGCAGCCCTGGAACGGGGTCACCCCTCCACTTT	CASSPGTGSPLHF
TRBJ1-1	many	TRBD1	TRBV24-1	TGTGCCACCAGTGGTCCACAGGGGGCCACTGAAGCTTTCTTT	CATSGPQGATEAFF
TRBJ2-5	.	.	TRBV9	TGTGCCAGCAGCGCCGGCGGGTCAGGAGGAGAGACCCAGTACTTC	CASSAGGSGGETQYF
TRBJ2-5	many	.	TRBV29-1	TGCAGCGTATATGGGGGCGGGTATTCTGAGGAGACCCAGTACTTC	CSVYGGGYSEETQYF
TRBJ2-2	few	TRBD1	TRBV4-1	TGCGCCAGCAGCCAAGGGTTTGGGGGACAGGGGTTAACCGGGGAGCTGTTTTTT	CASSQGFGGQGLTGELFF
TRBJ2-1	.	.	TRBV27	TGTACCAGCATGTTTTTGGGTGAGCAGTTCTTC	CTSMFLGEQFF
TRBJ2-2	.	.	TRBV9	TGTGCCAGCAGCGCAGTCGGGGAGCTGTTTTTT	CASSAVGELFF
TRBJ1-1	many	TRBD1	TRBV4-2	TGTGCCAGCAGCCAGACAGGGGATGAAGCTTTCTTT	CASSQTGDEAFF
TRBJ2-1	.	TRBD2	TRBV12-3/TRBV12-4	TGTGCCAGCAGTTTAGTGAGGCGGGAGGGAAACAATGAGCAGTTCTTC	CASSLVRREGNNEQFF
TRBJ2-3	few	TRBD2	TRBV27	TGTGCCAGCAGTTATGGGGGAGGGCCTGCAGATACGCAGTATTTT	CASSYGGGPADTQYF
TRBJ2-3	once	TRBD1	TRBV11-2	TGTGCCAGCAGCTTAGGTCCGCGGGACAGGGTAACAGATACGCAGTATTTT	CASSLGPRDRVTDTQYF
TRBJ2-7	few	.	TRBV4-3	TGCGCCAGCAGCCAAGATTCCCGAGGGGCCTCCTACGAGCAGTACTTC	CASSQDSRGASYEQYF
TRBJ2-1	many	TRBD1	TRBV12-3/TRBV12-4	TGTGCCAGCAACTTGGACAGGGAAGTCGACAATGAGCAGTTCTTC	CASNLDREVDNEQFF
TRBJ2-2	many	.	TRBV27	TGTGCCAGCGAGGGCGGCACCGGGGAGCTGTTTTTT	CASEGGTGELFF